This entry lists 29 T cell receptor beta chains sequenced from one sample in a study of cytotoxic CD8 clonotypes in ibrutinib-treated CLL. Method: immunoSEQ multiplex PCR; TCRdb's copy keeps in-frame clones and lacks some. The sample consists of some 130,000 clones, 80% to 90% of them appearing once. The source was PBMCs, collected after 24 months of ibrutinib treatment. These receptor sequences come from a human donor with chronic lymphocytic leukemia.

This clone appeared once. CDR3 amino acids: CASSKGPMGGSEQFF. The CDR3 DNA sequence: TGTGCCAGCAGCAAAGGGCCGATGGGGGGAAGTGAGCAGTTCTTC. V gene TRBV21-1 combines with J gene TRBJ2-1; the table's D call TRBD2 went unverified against the DNA. TRBV21-1 constitutes a pseudogene. The CDR3 is 15 amino acids.

The J gene is TRBJ1-4, the V gene TRBV5-1; 7 bases agree with TRBD1. V lost 0 bases to trimming and J lost 8 bases; unmatched junction nucleotides: 7. The CDR3 runs to 15 residues. Germline V CDR1 and CDR2: SGHRS, YFSETQ. CDR3 DNA sequence: TGCGCCAGCAGCTTGGAAGGGGGCAGGAGGGAAAAACTGTTTTTT. This encodes CASSLEGGRREKLFF.

The J gene is TRBJ1-1, the V gene TRBV5-6; D call uncertain. The V end was cut by 3 bases, the J end by 6 bases, with 9 bases between. Germline CDR1 is SGHDT and CDR2 is YYEEEE. This CDR3 has 12 residues. CDR3 loop: CASSYTEAEAFF. The CDR3 coding sequence is TGTGCCAGCAGCTACACGGAGGCTGAAGCTTTCTTT.

This chain joins TRBV27 and TRBJ1-2; 7 bases are shared with TRBD1. In germline, CDR1 is MNHEY, CDR2 SMNVEV (reference sequence). The V segment lost 5 bases and the J segment 4 bases; nucleotides outside the gene matches: 10. The CDR3 totals 15 residues. DNA of the CDR3: TGTGCCAGCAGTACCCATCCGGGACAGCCCTATGGCTACACCTTC. Its protein product is CASSTHPGQPYGYTF.

The genes are TRBV18 and TRBJ1-1; TRBD1 agrees at 8 bases. With V trimmed by 3 bases and J by 4 bases, 4 bases remained unmatched. Germline CDR1 is KGHSH and CDR2 is LQKENI. The CDR3 runs to 14 residues. The CDR3 coding sequence is TGTGCCAGCTCACCTACCACAGGGGGCACTGAAGCTTTCTTT. It codes for CASSPTTGGTEAFF.

The V call is TRBV6-6, the J call TRBJ1-1, with D uncertain. This CDR3 contains 14 residues. Germline-derived CDR1 and CDR2 are MNHNY and SVGAGI (reference sequence). Trimming left V 6 bases short and J 0 bases short, with 11 bases between. CDR3 amino acids: CASSLSTLNTEAFF. CDR3 sequence (DNA): TGTGCCAGCAGCCTATCTACTTTGAACACTGAAGCTTTCTTT.

The rearrangement links TRBV9 to TRBJ2-3; D is tentatively TRBD1 or TRBD2 (5 bases each). Deletions cut 4 bases from V and 2 bases from J, with 14 bases between. Germline-derived CDR1 and CDR2 are SGDLS and YYNGEE. The CDR3 length is 15 residues. In nucleotides, the CDR3 is TGTGCCAGCAGCCCGTGGGACCCCCCCACAGATACGCAGTATTTT. Amino acids: CASSPWDPPTDTQYF.

This chain joins TRBV30 and TRBJ2-3; D is undetermined. CDR1 is GTSNPN and CDR2 is SVGIG in the germline V gene (reference sequence). Trimming took 0 bases from V and 8 from J, leaving 6 bases between them. CDR3 size: 11 residues. The CDR3 DNA sequence: TGTGCCTGGAGTGTTTTGGGTACGCAGTATTTT. This gives the protein CAWSVLGTQYF.

This chain connects TRBV5-5 to TRBJ2-5, with D perhaps assigned TRBD1 or TRBD2 (6 bases each). Germline loops: CDR1 SGHKS, CDR2 YYEKEE (reference sequence). The CDR3 has 14 residues. V was shortened by 10 bases and J by 4 bases, with 20 bases between the two germline ends. CDR3 coding DNA: TGTGCCTTGTTCGGTGGGGGGCTTTCAGAGACCCAGTACTTC. Amino acid sequence: CALFGGGLSETQYF.

V gene TRBV14 combines with J gene TRBJ1-2, with 7 bases matching TRBD1. J gave up 5 bases and V 4 bases, and 10 bases lay outside the gene matches. Looked up from germline, CDR1 is SGHDN and CDR2 is FVKESK. The length of the CDR3 is 15 residues. CDR3 in DNA: TGTGCCAGCAGCCCCACGACAGGGATGGGGTATGGCTACACCTTC. It yields the protein CASSPTTGMGYGYTF.

The chain uses TRBV28 and TRBJ2-3; weak D call: TRBD1 (6 bases). In germline, CDR1 is MDHEN, CDR2 SYDVKM. V was pared by 10 bases and J by 8 bases, with 25 bases between. The CDR3 length is 15 residues. The CDR3 DNA follows: TGTGCCACCAGAGGGGGAAGTGTCGGGTCCGCTACGCAGTATTTT. Translating it yields CATRGGSVGSATQYF.

This clone was counted a single time. The chain carries TRBV19 and TRBJ2-7; 11 nucleotides line up with TRBD2. V lost 7 bases, J lost 3 bases, and 5 bases stayed unmatched. The CDR3 has 14 residues. Germline CDR1 and CDR2: LNHDA and SQIVND (reference sequence). The CDR3 region is CASTLAGGGYEQYF. CDR3 nucleotides: TGTGCCAGTACCCTAGCGGGGGGTGGCTACGAGCAGTACTTC.

This chain uses TRBV5-1 with TRBJ2-7; D may be TRBD2 (5 bases). The germline V gene has CDR1 SGHRS and CDR2 YFSETQ. V lost 4 bases and J lost 4, with 18 bases in between. The CDR3 has 15 amino acids. The DNA for the CDR3 is TGCGCCAGCAGCGCTAAATCCGGGAATCAGTACGAGCAGTACTTC. This gives the protein CASSAKSGNQYEQYF. Full variable domain (remainder filled in from reference TRBV5-1 and TRBJ2-7): KAGVTQTPRYLIKTRGQQVTLSCSPISGHRSVSWYQQTPGQGLQFLFEYFSETQRNKGNFPGRFSGRQFSNSRSEMNVSTLELGDSALYLCASSAKSGNQYEQYFGPGTRLTVT.

The chain has TRBV9 and TRBJ2-1; TRBD2 matches 7 bases. Per the germline V gene, CDR1 is SGDLS and CDR2 is YYNGEE. V gave up 0 bases and J gave up 4 bases; unmatched junction bases: 4. This CDR3 has 15 amino acids. CDR3 sequence reads: CASSVAQGGYNEQFF. The DNA for the CDR3 is TGTGCCAGCAGCGTAGCCCAGGGAGGGTACAATGAGCAGTTCTTC. The whole variable domain, filled in from reference TRBV9 and TRBJ2-1, reads DSGVTQTPKHLITATGQRVTLRCSPRSGDLSVYWYQQSLDQGLQFLIQYYNGEERAKGNILERFSAQQFPDLHSELNLSSLELGDSALYFCASSVAQGGYNEQFFGPGTRLTVL.

The chain has TRBV9 and TRBJ1-4; possibly TRBD1 for D (5 bases). The CDR3 loop spans 14 amino acids. Germline lookup yields CDR1 SGDLS and CDR2 YYNGEE. Between the trimmed V and J ends, which lost 4 bases and 8 bases, there was a span of 15 bases. CDR3 nucleotides: TGTGCCAGCAGCCGTGGGGGAGTGGGGGAAAAACTGTTTTTT. It encodes CASSRGGVGEKLFF. Variable domain in full (rest from reference TRBV9 and TRBJ1-4): DSGVTQTPKHLITATGQRVTLRCSPRSGDLSVYWYQQSLDQGLQFLIQYYNGEERAKGNILERFSAQQFPDLHSELNLSSLELGDSALYFCASSRGGVGEKLFFGSGTQLSVL.

In its sample, this clone was seen a few times. The chain's CDR3 is CASEPTWESDTQYF. CDR3 in DNA: TGTGCCAGCGAACCTACGTGGGAGTCAGATACGCAGTATTTT. The chain recombines TRBV7-2 with TRBJ2-3; D perhaps matches TRBD2 (5 bases). The CDR3 contains 14 residues. Germline V lookup: CDR1 SGHTA, CDR2 FQGNSA. V lost 8 bases and J 4 bases, leaving 16 bases between the germline ends.

This chain connects TRBV4-1 to TRBJ2-3, with 16 positions matching TRBD2. Germline CDR1 and CDR2: MGHRA and YSYEKL. V dropped 0 bases and J dropped 6; count of bases not matched to a gene: 12. The CDR3 covers 20 residues. The DNA of the CDR3 is TGCGCCAGCAGCCAAGACTCCGGGACTAGCGGGAGGGGAAACTCCGATACGCAGTATTTT. Translating it yields CASSQDSGTSGRGNSDTQYF.

The chain combines TRBV5-4 with TRBJ2-2; 11 nucleotides line up with TRBD2. CDR1 and CDR2 (germline): SGHNT, YYREEE (reference sequence). The CDR3 extends over 15 amino acids. The V and J ends lost 5 bases and 6 bases, in that order; junction bases with no gene match: 6. The CDR3 region is CASRHSGRAPGELFF. DNA of the CDR3: TGTGCCAGCAGACATAGCGGGAGGGCCCCCGGGGAGCTGTTTTTT.

The rearrangement joins TRBV11-3 to TRBJ1-4, with 9 bases aligning to TRBD1. Germline CDR1 reads SGHNT; CDR2 reads YENEEA. CDR3 length: 14 amino acids. V lost 0 bases and J lost 10; bases outside the gene matches: 3. The CDR3 nucleotides read TGTGCCAGCAGCTTAGAAGGGGACAGGGTAAAACTGTTTTTT. Protein product: CASSLEGDRVKLFF.

In this sample, this clone turned up a few times. The J gene is TRBJ2-7, the V gene TRBV19; D gene unclear. Germline assignment: CDR1 LNHDA and CDR2 SQIVND (reference sequence). The CDR3 contains 14 residues. The germline V and J ends were trimmed by 6 bases and 6 bases, with 18 bases remaining between them. The CDR3 DNA is TGTGCCAGTAGCCATTCCAGTAAGGGCCGCGAGCAGTACTTC. Protein: CASSHSSKGREQYF.

The rearrangement uses TRBV7-8 and TRBJ1-2; 7 bases align to TRBD1. This CDR3 spans 14 amino acids. The germline CDR1 and CDR2 sequences are SGHVS and FQNEAQ. J was trimmed by 5 bases and V by 4 bases; bases with no gene match: 7. Written as DNA, the CDR3 is TGTGCCAGCAGCTCGACGACAGGGAATTATGGCTACACCTTC. Amino acid sequence: CASSSTTGNYGYTF.

The V call is TRBV12-5, the J call TRBJ2-7; perhaps D is TRBD1 or TRBD2 (5 bases each). With 3 bases removed from V and 2 bases from J, the gap between germline ends came to 8 bases. This CDR3 has 13 residues. Germline assignment: CDR1 LGHNT and CDR2 FRNRAP. The CDR3 loop reads CASGFQGAYEQYF. The CDR3 DNA is TGTGCTAGTGGTTTCCAGGGAGCCTACGAGCAGTACTTC. The whole variable domain, filled in from reference TRBV12-5 and TRBJ2-7, reads DARVTQTPRHKVTEMGQEVTMRCQPILGHNTVFWYRQTMMQGLELLAYFRNRAPLDDSGMPKDRFSAEMPDATLATLKIQPSEPRDSAVYFCASGFQGAYEQYFGPGTRLTVT.

The chain employs TRBV19 and TRBJ1-3; tentatively, D is TRBD1 (5 bases). The CDR3 sequence is 14 residues long. Trimming removed 4 bases at V and 0 bases at J, with 7 bases between. The V gene's germline CDR1 is LNHDA and CDR2 SQIVND (reference sequence). The CDR3, as DNA: TGTGCCAGTAGTACAGGGAGCTCTGGAAACACCATATATTTT. It is translated as CASSTGSSGNTIYF. Drawing the rest from reference TRBV19 and TRBJ1-3, the complete variable domain is DGGITQSPKYLFRKEGQNVTLSCEQNLNHDAMYWYRQDPGQGLRLIYYSQIVNDFQKGDIAEGYSVSREKKESFPLTVTSAQKNPTAFYLCASSTGSSGNTIYFGEGSWLTVV.

The chain joins TRBV7-2 to TRBJ2-7; D remains unclear. The CDR3 sequence is 13 residues long. Deletions cut 4 bases from V and 4 bases from J, with 11 bases between. Per germline, CDR1 SGHTA and CDR2 FQGNSA. DNA for the CDR3: TGTGCCAGCAGCTATCGAGTATGGTACGAGCAGTACTTC. Amino acids: CASSYRVWYEQYF.

This rearrangement joins TRBV19 to TRBJ1-3, with 8 bases identical to TRBD1. This CDR3 comprises 16 residues. Germline-derived CDR1 and CDR2 are LNHDA and SQIVND (reference sequence). V was clipped by 4 bases and J by 5 bases; unmatched bases: 10. CDR3 loop: CASSSTGQGGRNTIYF. Here the CDR3 DNA reads TGTGCCAGTAGTAGCACCGGACAGGGTGGGAGAAACACCATATATTTT.

The rearrangement joins TRBV6-4 to TRBJ2-3; a weak D match, TRBD1 (5 bases). This CDR3 spans 14 amino acids. Germline V gene lookup returns CDR1 MRHNA and CDR2 SNTAGT. The V gene lost 3 bases and the J gene lost 4 bases, with 11 bases spanning the gap. This chain's CDR3 is CASSEQGQADTQYF. CDR3 nucleotide sequence: TGTGCCAGCAGTGAGCAGGGCCAGGCAGATACGCAGTATTTT.

The table lists this clone with a few counts. The chain is built from TRBV28 and TRBJ2-7, with D unresolved. CDR1 is MDHEN and CDR2 is SYDVKM in the germline V gene. With 1 base removed from V and 7 bases from J, the gap between germline ends came to 5 bases. The CDR3 sequence is 11 residues long. The CDR3 coding sequence is TGTGCCAGCAGTTTATCCAGGGAGCAGTACTTC. Amino acids: CASSLSREQYF.

This chain links TRBV10-3 with TRBJ2-1; TRBD2 aligns across 7 bases. There are 15 residues in the CDR3. The V gene's germline CDR1 is ENHRY and CDR2 SYGVKD. Trimming at V came to 6 bases and at J to 4 bases, leaving 9 bases not matched to a gene. The CDR3 bases are TGTGCCATCAGCGTAGGGAGCGGGGTTTACAATGAGCAGTTCTTC. As protein: CAISVGSGVYNEQFF.

The chain has TRBV28 and TRBJ1-2; D might be TRBD1 (6 bases). Trimming removed 5 bases from V and 3 bases from J, with 10 bases in between. Germline CDR1 reads MDHEN; CDR2 reads SYDVKM. The CDR3 runs to 13 residues. CDR3 in amino acids: CASSPGTYYGYTF. As DNA, the CDR3 is TGTGCCAGCAGTCCCGGGACATACTATGGCTACACCTTC.